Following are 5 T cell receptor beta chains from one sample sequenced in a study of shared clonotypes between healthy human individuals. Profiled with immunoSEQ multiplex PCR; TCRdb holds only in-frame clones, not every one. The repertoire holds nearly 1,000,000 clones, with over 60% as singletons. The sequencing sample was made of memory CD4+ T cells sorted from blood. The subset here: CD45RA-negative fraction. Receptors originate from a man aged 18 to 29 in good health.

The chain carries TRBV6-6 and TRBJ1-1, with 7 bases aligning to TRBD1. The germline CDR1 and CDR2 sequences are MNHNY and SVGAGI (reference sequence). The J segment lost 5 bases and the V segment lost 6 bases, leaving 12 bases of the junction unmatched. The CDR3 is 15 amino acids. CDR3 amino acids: CASSSTGSGKTEAFF. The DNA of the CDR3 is TGTGCCAGCAGCTCGACAGGGTCTGGAAAAACTGAAGCTTTCTTT.

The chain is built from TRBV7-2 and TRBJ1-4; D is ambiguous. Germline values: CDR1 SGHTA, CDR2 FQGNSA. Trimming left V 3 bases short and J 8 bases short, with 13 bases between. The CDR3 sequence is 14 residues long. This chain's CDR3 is CASSFDPGEEKLFF. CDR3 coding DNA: TGTGCCAGCAGCTTTGACCCGGGAGAGGAAAAACTGTTTTTT.

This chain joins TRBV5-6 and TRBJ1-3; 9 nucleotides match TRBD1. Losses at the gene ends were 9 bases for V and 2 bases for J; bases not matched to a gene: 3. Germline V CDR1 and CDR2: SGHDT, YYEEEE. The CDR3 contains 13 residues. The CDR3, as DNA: TGTGCCACCCGACAGGGGGCTGGAAACACCATATATTTT. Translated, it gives CATRQGAGNTIYF.

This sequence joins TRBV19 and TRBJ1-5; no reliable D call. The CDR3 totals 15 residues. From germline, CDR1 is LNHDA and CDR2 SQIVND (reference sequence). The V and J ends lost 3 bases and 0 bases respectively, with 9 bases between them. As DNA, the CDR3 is TGTGCCAGTAGTATTTCCGGGTATAGCAATCAGCCCCAGCATTTT. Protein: CASSISGYSNQPQHF.

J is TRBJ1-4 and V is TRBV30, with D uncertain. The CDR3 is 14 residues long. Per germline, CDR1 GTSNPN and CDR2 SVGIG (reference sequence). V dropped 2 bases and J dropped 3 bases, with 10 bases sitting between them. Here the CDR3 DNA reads TGTGCCTGGAGTCCGACGGAACCTAATGAAAAACTGTTTTTT. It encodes CAWSPTEPNEKLFF.